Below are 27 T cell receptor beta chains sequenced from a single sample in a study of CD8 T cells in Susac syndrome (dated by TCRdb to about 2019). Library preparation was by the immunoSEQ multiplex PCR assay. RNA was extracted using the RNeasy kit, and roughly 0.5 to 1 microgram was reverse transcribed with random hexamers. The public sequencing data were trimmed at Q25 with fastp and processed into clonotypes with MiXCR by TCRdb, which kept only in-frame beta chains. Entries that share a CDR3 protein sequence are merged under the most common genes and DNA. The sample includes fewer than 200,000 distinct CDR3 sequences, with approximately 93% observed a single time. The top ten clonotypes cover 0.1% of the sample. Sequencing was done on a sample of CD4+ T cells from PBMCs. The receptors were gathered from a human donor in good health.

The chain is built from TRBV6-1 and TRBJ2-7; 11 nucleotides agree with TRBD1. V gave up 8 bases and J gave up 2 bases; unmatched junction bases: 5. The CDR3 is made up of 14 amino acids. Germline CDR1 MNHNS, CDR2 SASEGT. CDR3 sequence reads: CASRGQGAPYEQYV. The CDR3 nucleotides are TGTGCCAGCCGTGGACAGGGGGCTCCCTACGAGCAGTACGTC.

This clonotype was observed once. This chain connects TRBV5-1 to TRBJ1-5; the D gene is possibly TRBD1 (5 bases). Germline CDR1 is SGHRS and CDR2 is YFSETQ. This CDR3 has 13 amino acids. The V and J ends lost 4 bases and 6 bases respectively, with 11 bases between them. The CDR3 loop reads CASSDSVGQPQHF. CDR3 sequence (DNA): TGCGCCAGCAGCGACAGCGTCGGTCAGCCCCAGCATTTT.

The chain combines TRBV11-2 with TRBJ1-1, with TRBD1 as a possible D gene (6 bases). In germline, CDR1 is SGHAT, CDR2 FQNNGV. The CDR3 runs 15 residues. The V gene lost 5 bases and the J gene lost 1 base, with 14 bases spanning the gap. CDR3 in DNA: TGTGCCAGCAGCACATACGGGGGACAGAACACTGAAGCTTTCTTT. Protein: CASSTYGGQNTEAFF.

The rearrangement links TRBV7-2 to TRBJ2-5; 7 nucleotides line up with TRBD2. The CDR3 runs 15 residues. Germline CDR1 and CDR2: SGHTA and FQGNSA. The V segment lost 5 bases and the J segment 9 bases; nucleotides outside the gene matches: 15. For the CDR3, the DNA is TGTGCCAGCAGCCCCCAGCGAGGGGACGGGGGGTCCCAGTACTTC. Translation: CASSPQRGDGGSQYF. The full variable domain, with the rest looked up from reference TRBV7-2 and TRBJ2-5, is GAGVSQSPSNKVTEKGKDVELRCDPISGHTALYWYRQSLGQGLEFLIYFQGNSAPDKSGLPSDRFSAERTGGSVSTLTIQRTQQEDSAVYLCASSPQRGDGGSQYFGPGTRLLVL.

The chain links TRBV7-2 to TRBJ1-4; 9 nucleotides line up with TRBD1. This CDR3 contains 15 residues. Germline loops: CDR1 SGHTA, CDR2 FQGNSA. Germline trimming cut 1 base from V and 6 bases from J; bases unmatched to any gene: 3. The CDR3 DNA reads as TGTGCCAGCAGCTTAGATACAGGGGGCTATGAAAAACTGTTTTTT. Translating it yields CASSLDTGGYEKLFF.

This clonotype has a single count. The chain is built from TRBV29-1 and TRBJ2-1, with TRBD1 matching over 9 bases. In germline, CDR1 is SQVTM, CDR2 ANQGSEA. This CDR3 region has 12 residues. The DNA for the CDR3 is TGCAGTGCCGGGACAGGGAAAAATGAGCAGTTCTTC. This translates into CSAGTGKNEQFF.

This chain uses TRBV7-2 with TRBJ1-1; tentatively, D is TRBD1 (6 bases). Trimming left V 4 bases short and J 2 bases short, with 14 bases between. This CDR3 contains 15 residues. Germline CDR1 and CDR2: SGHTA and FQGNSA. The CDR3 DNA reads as TGTGCCAGCAGCTCCCCTAGGGGGAGAAACACTGAAGCTTTCTTT. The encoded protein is CASSSPRGRNTEAFF.

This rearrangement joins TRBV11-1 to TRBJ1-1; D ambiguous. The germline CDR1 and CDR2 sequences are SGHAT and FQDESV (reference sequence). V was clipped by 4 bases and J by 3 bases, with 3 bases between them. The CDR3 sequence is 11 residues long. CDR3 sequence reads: CASSSHTEAFF. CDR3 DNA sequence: TGTGCCAGCAGCTCGCACACTGAAGCTTTCTTT. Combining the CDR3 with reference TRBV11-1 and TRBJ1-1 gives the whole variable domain EAEVAQSPRYKITEKSQAVAFWCDPISGHATLYWYRQILGQGPELLVQFQDESVVDDSQLPKDRFSAERLKGVDSTLKIQPAELGDSAMYLCASSSHTEAFFGQGTRLTVV.

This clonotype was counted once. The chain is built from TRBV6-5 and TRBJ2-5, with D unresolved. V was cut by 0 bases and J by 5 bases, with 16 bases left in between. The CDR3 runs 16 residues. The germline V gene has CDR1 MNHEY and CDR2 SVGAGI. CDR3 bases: TGTGCCAGCAGTTACTCGACAAGTCATAAGTCGGAGACCCAGTACTTC. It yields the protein CASSYSTSHKSETQYF.

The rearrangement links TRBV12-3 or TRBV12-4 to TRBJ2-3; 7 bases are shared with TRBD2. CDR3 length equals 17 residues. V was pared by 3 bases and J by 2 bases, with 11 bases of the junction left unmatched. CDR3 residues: CASSFPSFGGITDTQYF. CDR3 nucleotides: TGTGCCAGCAGTTTCCCATCTTTCGGGGGGATCACAGATACGCAGTATTTT.

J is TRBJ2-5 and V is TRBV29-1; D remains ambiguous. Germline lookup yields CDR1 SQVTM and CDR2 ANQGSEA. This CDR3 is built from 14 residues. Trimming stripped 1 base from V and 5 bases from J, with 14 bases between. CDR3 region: CSVEGMGRVETQYF. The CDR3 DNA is TGCAGCGTTGAAGGAATGGGAAGAGTGGAGACCCAGTACTTC.

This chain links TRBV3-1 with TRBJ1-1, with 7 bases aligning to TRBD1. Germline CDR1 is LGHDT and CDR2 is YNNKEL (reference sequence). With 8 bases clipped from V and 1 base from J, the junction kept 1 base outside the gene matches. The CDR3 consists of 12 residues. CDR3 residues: CASGQANTEAFF. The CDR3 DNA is TGTGCCAGCGGACAGGCGAACACTGAAGCTTTCTTT.

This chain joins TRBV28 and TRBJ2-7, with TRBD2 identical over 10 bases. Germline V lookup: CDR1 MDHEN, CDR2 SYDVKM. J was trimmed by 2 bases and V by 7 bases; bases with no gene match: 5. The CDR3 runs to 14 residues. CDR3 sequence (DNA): TGTGCCAGCAACCCTAGCGGGGGACCCTACGAGCAGTACTTC. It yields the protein CASNPSGGPYEQYF.

The CDR3 nucleotides read TGCAGCGTTGCGGTCTGGAGCACAGATACGCAGTATTTT. Translation: CSVAVWSTDTQYF. The chain employs TRBV29-1 and TRBJ2-3; D remains ambiguous. V was trimmed by 4 bases and J by 0 bases, leaving 8 bases between them. CDR1 SQVTM and CDR2 ANQGSEA come from the germline V gene. This CDR3 region has 13 residues.

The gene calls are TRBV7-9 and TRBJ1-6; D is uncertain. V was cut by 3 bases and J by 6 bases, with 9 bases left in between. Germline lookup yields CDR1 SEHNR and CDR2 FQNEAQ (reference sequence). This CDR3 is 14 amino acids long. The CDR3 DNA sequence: TGTGCCAGCAGCTTTAGTCAGGCTAATTCACCCCTCCACTTT. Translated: CASSFSQANSPLHF.

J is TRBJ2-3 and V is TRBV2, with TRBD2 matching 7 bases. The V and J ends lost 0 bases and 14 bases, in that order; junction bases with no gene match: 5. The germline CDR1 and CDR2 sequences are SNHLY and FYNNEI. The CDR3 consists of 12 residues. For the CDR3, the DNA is TGTGCCAGCAGTGAAGCTAGCGGGCGTCCGTATTTT. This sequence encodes CASSEASGRPYF. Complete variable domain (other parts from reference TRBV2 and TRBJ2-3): EPEVTQTPSHQVTQMGQEVILRCVPISNHLYFYWYRQILGQKVEFLVSFYNNEISEKSEIFDDQFSVERPDGSNFTLKIRSTKLEDSAMYFCASSEASGRPYFGPGTRLTVL.

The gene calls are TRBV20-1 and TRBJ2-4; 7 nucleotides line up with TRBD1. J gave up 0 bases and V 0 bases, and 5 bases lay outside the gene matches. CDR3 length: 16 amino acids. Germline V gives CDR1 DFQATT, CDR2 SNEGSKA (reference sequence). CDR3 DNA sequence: TGCAGTGCTAGAGATTTGGGACAGCTAGCCAAAAACATTCAGTACTTC. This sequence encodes CSARDLGQLAKNIQYF.

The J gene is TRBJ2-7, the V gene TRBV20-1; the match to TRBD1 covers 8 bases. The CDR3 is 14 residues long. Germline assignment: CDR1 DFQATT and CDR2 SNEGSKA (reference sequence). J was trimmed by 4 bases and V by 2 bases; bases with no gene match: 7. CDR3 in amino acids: CSARTLDRGYEQYV. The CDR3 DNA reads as TGCAGTGCTAGAACCTTAGACAGGGGTTACGAGCAGTACGTC.

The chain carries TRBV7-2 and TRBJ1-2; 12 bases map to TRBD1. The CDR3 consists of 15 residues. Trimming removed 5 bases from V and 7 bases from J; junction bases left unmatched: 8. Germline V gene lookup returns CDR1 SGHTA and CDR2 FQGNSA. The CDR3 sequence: CASSRDRGQFGGYTF. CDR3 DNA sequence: TGTGCCAGCAGCAGGGACAGGGGGCAGTTCGGTGGCTACACCTTC.

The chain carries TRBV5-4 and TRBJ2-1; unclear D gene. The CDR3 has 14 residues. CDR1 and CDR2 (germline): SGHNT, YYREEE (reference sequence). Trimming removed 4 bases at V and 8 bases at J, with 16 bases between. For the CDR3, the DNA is TGTGCCAGCAGCCAGGACCCCAATGGGGATGAGCAGTTCTTC. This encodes CASSQDPNGDEQFF.

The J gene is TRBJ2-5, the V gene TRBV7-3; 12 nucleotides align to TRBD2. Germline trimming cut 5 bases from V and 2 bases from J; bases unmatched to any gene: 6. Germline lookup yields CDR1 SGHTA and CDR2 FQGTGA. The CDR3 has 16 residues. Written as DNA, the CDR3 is TGTGCCAGCAGCCACCTAGCGGGGGGGCGGCAAGAGACCCAGTACTTC. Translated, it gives CASSHLAGGRQETQYF.

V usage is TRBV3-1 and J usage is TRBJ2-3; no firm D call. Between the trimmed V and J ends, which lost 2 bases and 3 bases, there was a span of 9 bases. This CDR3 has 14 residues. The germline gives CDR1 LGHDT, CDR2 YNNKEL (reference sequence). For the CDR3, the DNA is TGTGCCAGCAGCCAACAGGAACGTACAGATACGCAGTATTTT. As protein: CASSQQERTDTQYF.

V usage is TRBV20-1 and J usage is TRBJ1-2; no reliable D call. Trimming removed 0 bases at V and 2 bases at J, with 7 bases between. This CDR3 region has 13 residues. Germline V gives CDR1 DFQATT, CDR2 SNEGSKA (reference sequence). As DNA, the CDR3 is TGCAGTGCTAGAGACAGTAACAACTATGGCTACACCTTC. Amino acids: CSARDSNNYGYTF.

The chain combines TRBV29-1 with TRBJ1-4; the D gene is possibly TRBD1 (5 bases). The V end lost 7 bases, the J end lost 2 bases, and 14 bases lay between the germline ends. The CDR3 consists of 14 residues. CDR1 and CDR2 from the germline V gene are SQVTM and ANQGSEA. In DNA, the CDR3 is TGCAGCGCCCGAATCCGGGGGACTAATGAAAAACTGTTTTTT. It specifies CSARIRGTNEKLFF.

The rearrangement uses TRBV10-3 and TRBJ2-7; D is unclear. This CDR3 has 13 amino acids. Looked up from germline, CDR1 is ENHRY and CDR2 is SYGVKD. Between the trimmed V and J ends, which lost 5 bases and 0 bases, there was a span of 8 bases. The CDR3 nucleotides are TGTGCCATCAGTTCCCCCCCCTCCTACGAGCAGTACGTC. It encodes CAISSPPSYEQYV.

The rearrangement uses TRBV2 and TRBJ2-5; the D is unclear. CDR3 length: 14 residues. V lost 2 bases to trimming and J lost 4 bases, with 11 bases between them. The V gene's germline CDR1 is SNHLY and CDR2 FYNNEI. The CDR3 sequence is CASSETEQLETQYF. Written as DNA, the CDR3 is TGTGCCAGCAGTGAAACAGAACAGCTAGAGACCCAGTACTTC.

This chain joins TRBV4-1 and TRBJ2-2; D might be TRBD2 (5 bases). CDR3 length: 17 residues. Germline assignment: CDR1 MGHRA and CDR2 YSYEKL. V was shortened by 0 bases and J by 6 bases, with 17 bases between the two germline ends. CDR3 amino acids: CASSQDPNGVGSGELFF. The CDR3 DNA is TGCGCCAGCAGCCAAGACCCCAACGGGGTTGGATCCGGGGAGCTGTTTTTT.